This is a list of T cell receptor beta chains from one sample in a study of shared clonotypes between healthy human individuals. Only in-frame clones appear in the TCRdb table, and some are missing; sequencing was by immunoSEQ multiplex PCR. The sample records about 2.2 million clones, about 93% being singletons. The source material was naive CD8+ T cells from PBMCs. The receptors here all came from a man aged 18 to 30 in good health. Some clones in this sample may be carry-over from other donors' samples. CDR3s include the opening cysteine and the closing phenylalanine or tryptophan. D genes are given only for firm matches. Size values are once, few and many counts, or a class for expanded clones, and some rows have none.

D	V	J	length	size	DNA	CDR3
NA	TRBV9	TRBJ2-3	14	NA	TGTGCCAGCAGCGTAAAAGGGATTGGGGATACGCAGTATTTT	CASSVKGIGDTQYF
TRBD1	TRBV2	TRBJ2-1	15	NA	TGTGCCAGCATCCCAGGGACAGCGTTTTACAATGAGCAGTTCTTC	CASIPGTAFYNEQFF
TRBD1	TRBV6-5	TRBJ2-7	14	NA	TGTGCCAGCACTCAGGGGGCGAGCTCCTACGAGCAGTACTTC	CASTQGASSYEQYF
NA	TRBV11-2	TRBJ2-7	13	NA	TGTGCCAGCAGCCATAGACACACCTACGAGCAGTACTTC	CASSHRHTYEQYF
TRBD2	TRBV7-8	TRBJ2-5	16	NA	TGTGCCAGCAGCCCCCCGAGACTAGCGTACCAAGAGACCCAGTACTTC	CASSPPRLAYQETQYF
NA	TRBV29-1	TRBJ1-1	10	few	TGCAGCGTTGGTCCCACTGAAGCTTTCTTT	CSVGPTEAFF
TRBD2	TRBV27	TRBJ2-3	15	NA	TGTGCCAGCAGTTTAATGGCGGGAGCGGGAGATACGCAGTATTTT	CASSLMAGAGDTQYF
NA	TRBV27	TRBJ2-3	17	NA	TGTGCCAGCAGTTTATTAGTCCGGGCCCGGGGTCCAGATACGCAGTATTTT	CASSLLVRARGPDTQYF
NA	TRBV27	TRBJ1-1	14	few	TGTGCCAGCAGTGGCTTGGGGGAGTGGGGCTCCGCTTTCTTT	CASSGLGEWGSAFF
NA	TRBV28	TRBJ2-5	14	NA	TGTGCCAGCAGTTTACGCAGGTCAGCGGAGACCCAGTACTTC	CASSLRRSAETQYF
TRBD1	TRBV7-6	TRBJ2-7	13	once	TGTGCCAGCAGCTGGGACAGCTCCTACGAGCAGTACTTC	CASSWDSSYEQYF
NA	TRBV19	TRBJ1-5	12	NA	TGTGCCAGTAGCTGGACCAATCAGCCCCAGCATTTT	CASSWTNQPQHF
NA	TRBV6-5	TRBJ1-1	14	NA	TGTGCCAGCAGTTCCGGGGCTGGCAGGTTGGAAGCTTTCTTT	CASSSGAGRLEAFF
TRBD1	TRBV4-1	TRBJ1-2	15	NA	TGCGCCAGCAGCCCCGAGACAGGGGACTACTATGGCTACACCTTC	CASSPETGDYYGYTF
NA	TRBV15	TRBJ1-1	14	NA	TGTGCCACCAGCAGAGAGGGGACTATCACTGAAGCTTTCTTT	CATSREGTITEAFF
NA	TRBV1	TRBJ2-1	15	NA	TGCACCCGGCGAGTTGAGGTTAGGTGGACGTATGAGCAGTTCTTC	CTRRVEVRWTYEQFF
NA	TRBV19	TRBJ1-5	14	NA	TGTGCCAGTACCGTGGGGTCAAGCAATCAGCCCCAGCATTTT	CASTVGSSNQPQHF